The 12 T cell receptor beta chains below were found in one sample sequenced in a study of long-term antiretroviral therapy in people with HIV. Running of the v3.0 immunoSEQ assay took place at survey level. Assay used: immunoSEQ multiplex PCR; TCRdb lists only in-frame clones, some missing. The sample records about 28,000 clones, about 89% being singletons. Source: unsorted PBMCs, taken 3.1 years after starting antiretroviral therapy. The receptors derive from a young man with HIV.

V usage is TRBV19 and J usage is TRBJ2-2; 10 nucleotides agree with TRBD1. CDR3 length equals 14 residues. Germline V gene sequence: CDR1 LNHDA, CDR2 SQIVND (reference sequence). V was clipped by 5 bases and J by 7 bases; unmatched bases: 4. The CDR3 DNA reads as TGTGCCAGTAGTTCCCGGACAGGGGGCGGGGAGCTGTTTTTT. Protein sequence: CASSSRTGGGELFF. Drawing the rest from reference TRBV19 and TRBJ2-2, the complete variable domain is DGGITQSPKYLFRKEGQNVTLSCEQNLNHDAMYWYRQDPGQGLRLIYYSQIVNDFQKGDIAEGYSVSREKKESFPLTVTSAQKNPTAFYLCASSSRTGGGELFFGEGSRLTVL.

CDR3 residues: CASSQDSTDTQYF. The CDR3 nucleotides read TGTGCCAGCAGCCAGGACAGCACAGATACGCAGTATTTT. This chain joins TRBV5-6 and TRBJ2-3, with D hard to call. CDR1 SGHDT and CDR2 YYEEEE come from the germline V gene. The CDR3 runs 13 residues. V was trimmed by 4 bases and J by 0 bases, leaving 6 bases between them.

This sequence joins TRBV12-5 and TRBJ2-1; 9 nucleotides line up with TRBD2. This CDR3 comprises 15 residues. V lost 1 base, J lost 6 bases, and 4 bases stayed unmatched. CDR1 and CDR2 (germline): LGHNT, FRNRAP. This chain's CDR3 is CASGLGLAESNEQFF. The CDR3 DNA reads TGTGCTAGTGGTTTGGGACTAGCGGAGTCCAATGAGCAGTTCTTC.

V is TRBV4-2 and J is TRBJ2-5; TRBD1 aligns across 9 bases. The DNA matches TRBJ2-7 better at its end, which makes the J call doubtful. The length of the CDR3 is 14 residues. Germline V gene sequence: CDR1 LGHNA, CDR2 YNFKEQ. CDR3 protein: CASSPWDREYEQYF. The CDR3 DNA follows: TGTGCCAGCAGCCCCTGGGACAGGGAGTACGAGCAGTACTTC.

The CDR3 DNA follows: TGTGCCAGCAGCGTGGACAGGGGACCCTACGAGCAGTACTTC. Protein sequence: CASSVDRGPYEQYF. This chain links TRBV5-4 with TRBJ2-7, with 9 bases lining up with TRBD1. J gave up 2 bases and V 4 bases, and 4 bases lay outside the gene matches. Germline values: CDR1 SGHNT, CDR2 YYREEE (reference sequence). The CDR3 runs to 14 residues.

The J gene is TRBJ2-7, the V gene TRBV9; maybe TRBD2 (6 bases). With 4 bases removed from V and 4 bases from J, the gap between germline ends came to 15 bases. This CDR3 contains 14 residues. Germline V gene lookup returns CDR1 SGDLS and CDR2 YYNGEE. The CDR3 sequence: CASSPGTGDYEQYF. The CDR3 region has the DNA TGTGCCAGCAGCCCCGGGACGGGGGATTACGAGCAGTACTTC.

The CDR3 protein is CASSLFPFSREQFF. The CDR3 DNA follows: TGTGCCAGCAGTCTCTTCCCCTTTTCCAGAGAGCAGTTCTTC. The chain has TRBV27 and TRBJ2-1; D not certain. V was clipped by 5 bases and J by 10 bases, with 18 bases between them. The germline V gene has CDR1 MNHEY and CDR2 SMNVEV (reference sequence). CDR3 length: 14 amino acids.

CDR3 sequence reads: CASGLVGTSGRIEQFF. CDR3 sequence (DNA): TGTGCTAGTGGTTTGGTCGGGACTAGCGGGAGGATTGAGCAGTTCTTC. The genes are TRBV12-5 and TRBJ2-1; 15 bases align to TRBD2. The V gene's germline CDR1 is LGHNT and CDR2 FRNRAP. V lost 0 bases, J lost 9 bases, and 3 bases stayed unmatched. The CDR3 consists of 16 residues.

This chain connects TRBV10-3 to TRBJ2-5; no clear D gene. The V gene's germline CDR1 is ENHRY and CDR2 SYGVKD. The length of the CDR3 is 17 residues. The V gene lost 3 bases and the J gene lost 4 bases, with 21 bases spanning the gap. Written as DNA, the CDR3 is TGTGCCATCAGTGATCTTCGGAGAGAGGCCGCCCCAGAGACCCAGTACTTC. It is translated as CAISDLRREAAPETQYF.

This clone was picked up one time. The rearrangement joins TRBV10-2 to TRBJ2-1, with D unclear. The germline V gene encodes CDR1 WSHSY and CDR2 SAAADI. This CDR3 spans 12 amino acids. V dropped 7 bases and J dropped 5 bases, with 9 bases sitting between them. In DNA form, the CDR3 reads TGCGCCAGCACCAGTCAGGACAATGAGCAGTTCTTC. Residues: CASTSQDNEQFF.

The CDR3 here is CASSLGQTGPYQETQYF. For the CDR3, the DNA is TGTGCCAGCAGCTTAGGGCAGACAGGGCCGTACCAAGAGACCCAGTACTTC. The chain employs TRBV11-2 and TRBJ2-5, with 7 bases fitting TRBD1. There are 17 residues in the CDR3. CDR1 SGHAT and CDR2 FQNNGV come from the germline V gene. V dropped 1 base and J dropped 0; count of bases not matched to a gene: 8.

The chain carries TRBV2 and TRBJ1-2; possibly TRBD1 for D (6 bases). Germline V gene sequence: CDR1 SNHLY, CDR2 FYNNEI. This CDR3 has 13 amino acids. The ends were cut back, 7 bases at V and 5 bases at J, with 14 bases in the middle. In nucleotides, the CDR3 is TGTGCCAGCAACCAACAGGGACTTTATGGCTACACCTTC. Amino acid sequence: CASNQQGLYGYTF.